These 17 T cell receptor beta chains were all obtained from the same sample, sequenced in a study of T cells in Graves' hyperthyroidism and ophthalmopathy. RNA transcripts were the template for amplifying TCR beta CDR3 regions. TCR CDR3 regions were first amplified by RT-PCR with HTBI primers. TCRdb called the multiplex PCR reads again in MiXCR, with one record for every CDR3 protein. This table has about 200,000 distinct CDR3 sequences, around a sixth appearing once. The material sequenced was blood. Receptors were obtained from a woman in her forties or fifties with Graves' hyperthyroidism.

The V call is TRBV11-2, the J call TRBJ2-1; 10 positions match TRBD1. CDR1 and CDR2 from the germline V gene are SGHAT and FQNNGV. The V gene end was trimmed by 6 bases and the J gene end by 6 bases; junction bases not matched to a gene: 5. The CDR3 is made up of 14 amino acids. The CDR3 DNA follows: TGTGCCAGCAGACCCGGACAGGGGGTCAATGAGCAGTTCTTC. This encodes CASRPGQGVNEQFF. Looking up the rest from reference TRBV11-2 and TRBJ2-1 gives the full variable domain: EAGVAQSPRYKIIEKRQSVAFWCNPISGHATLYWYQQILGQGPKLLIQFQNNGVVDDSQLPKDRFSAERLKGVDSTLKIQPAKLEDSAVYLCASRPGQGVNEQFFGPGTRLTVL.

The chain links TRBV12-3 or TRBV12-4 to TRBJ2-3; D might be TRBD2 (5 bases). The CDR3 is 15 residues long. V dropped 8 bases and J dropped 0 bases, with 15 bases sitting between them. CDR3 in DNA: TGTGCCAGCGGAGAGGGAGTTGTAAGCACAGATACGCAGTATTTT. It encodes CASGEGVVSTDTQYF.

This clonotype was seen a few times. The chain carries TRBV7-9 and TRBJ1-6; a weak D match, TRBD1 (6 bases). This CDR3 has 14 amino acids. V was cut by 7 bases and J by 8 bases, with 15 bases left in between. Germline V gene sequence: CDR1 SEHNR, CDR2 FQNEAQ (reference sequence). The CDR3 region is CASKGGAGDSPLHF. The CDR3 DNA follows: TGTGCCAGCAAGGGGGGCGCAGGGGATTCACCCCTCCACTTT.

The CDR3 here is CASSEVRTGDQPQHF. CDR3 DNA: TGTGCCAGCAGTGAAGTTAGGACAGGCGATCAGCCCCAGCATTTT. This rearrangement joins TRBV2 to TRBJ1-5; 7 positions agree with TRBD1. Losses at the gene ends were 1 base for V and 5 bases for J; bases not matched to a gene: 5. Germline V lookup: CDR1 SNHLY, CDR2 FYNNEI. There are 15 residues in the CDR3.

This chain uses TRBV30 with TRBJ2-1, with 10 bases that match TRBD2. The CDR3 is 15 residues long. V was clipped by 3 bases and J by 9 bases; unmatched bases: 11. Germline CDR1 and CDR2: GTSNPN and SVGIG (reference sequence). For the CDR3, the DNA is TGTGCCTGGAGAGCGTCTAGCGGGAGCACACCTGAGCAGTTCTTC. Protein product: CAWRASSGSTPEQFF.

This clonotype was detected many times. This chain links TRBV11-2 with TRBJ2-7, with a tentative D call TRBD2 (7 bases). The length of the CDR3 is 13 residues. The ends were cut back, 10 bases at V and 9 bases at J, with 22 bases in the middle. Per germline, CDR1 SGHAT and CDR2 FQNNGV. Written as DNA, the CDR3 is TGTGCCACCGAGAGGAGGGGGGACTACAGGCAGTACTTC. Its translation is CATERRGDYRQYF. The whole variable domain, remainder taken from reference TRBV11-2 and TRBJ2-7, is EAGVAQSPRYKIIEKRQSVAFWCNPISGHATLYWYQQILGQGPKLLIQFQNNGVVDDSQLPKDRFSAERLKGVDSTLKIQPAKLEDSAVYLCATERRGDYRQYFGPGTRLTVT.

This clonotype was counted many times. The chain links TRBV2 to TRBJ2-3; D gene unclear. Looked up from germline, CDR1 is SNHLY and CDR2 is FYNNEI. Trimming took 2 bases from V and 2 from J, leaving 5 bases between them. CDR3 size: 13 residues. CDR3 nucleotide sequence: TGTGCCAGCAGTGAACCTTTCACAGATACGCAGTATTTT. Its translation: CASSEPFTDTQYF.

In its sample, this clonotype was seen once. V and J are TRBV16 and TRBJ2-5; D perhaps matches TRBD2 (5 bases). The germline V gene encodes CDR1 KGHSY and CDR2 FQNENV. The CDR3 has 17 amino acids. Trimming took off 0 bases at V and 4 bases at J, with 18 bases between the two ends. The CDR3 nucleotides are TGTGCCAGCAGCCAATCGGGTCCGGGGAACCTCGGAGAGACCCAGTACTTC. This translates into CASSQSGPGNLGETQYF.

This clonotype was observed many times. The genes are TRBV12-3 or TRBV12-4 and TRBJ1-1; 7 bases map to TRBD1. J was trimmed by 7 bases and V by 6 bases; bases with no gene match: 8. The CDR3 is made up of 13 amino acids. In nucleotides, the CDR3 is TGTGCCAGCAGGCACGGCCGGGACAGTGAAGCTTTCTTT. Translation gives CASRHGRDSEAFF.

This clonotype was counted at least ten times. The chain has TRBV11-3 and TRBJ2-7; TRBD1 agrees at 8 bases. The V and J ends lost 5 bases and 4 bases, in that order; junction bases with no gene match: 10. The CDR3 totals 15 residues. Germline V gives CDR1 SGHNT, CDR2 YENEEA. The CDR3 region is CASSVSRGPGYEQYF. CDR3 DNA: TGTGCCAGCAGCGTAAGCAGGGGGCCAGGGTACGAGCAGTACTTC.

This clonotype was seen at least ten times. V and J are TRBV29-1 and TRBJ2-4; weak D call: TRBD1 (5 bases). Trimming took 2 bases from V and 2 from J, leaving 10 bases between them. The CDR3 sequence is 14 residues long. Germline-derived CDR1 and CDR2 are SQVTM and ANQGSEA. CDR3: CSVEIQGSKNIQYF. As DNA, the CDR3 is TGCAGCGTTGAAATCCAGGGTTCCAAAAACATTCAGTACTTC. The whole variable domain, filled in from reference TRBV29-1 and TRBJ2-4, reads SAVISQKPSRDICQRGTSLTIQCQVDSQVTMMFWYRQQPGQSLTLIATANQGSEATYESGFVIDKFPISRPNLTFSTLTVSNMSPEDSSIYLCSVEIQGSKNIQYFGAGTRLSVL.

For this clonotype: No conserved phenylalanine or tryptophan ends this CDR3, so it is likely a read error. This chain joins TRBV7-9 and TRBJ1-6, with D perhaps matching TRBD1 (5 bases). Germline CDR1 SEHNR, CDR2 FQNEAQ (reference sequence). The V end lost 8 bases, the J end lost 7 bases, and 15 bases lay between the germline ends. The CDR3 runs to 14 residues. The CDR3 DNA sequence: TGTGCCAGCTCATCCGGGACTAACAATTCACCCCTCCACTCT. This encodes CASSSGTNNSPLHS.

The table lists this clonotype with many counts. This chain uses TRBV2 with TRBJ1-1; D perhaps matches TRBD1 (5 bases). The CDR3 has 14 residues. V lost 4 bases and J lost 1, with 10 bases in between. Germline V CDR1 and CDR2: SNHLY, FYNNEI. CDR3 in amino acids: CASSAEQGNTEAFF. CDR3 coding DNA: TGTGCCAGCAGTGCGGAGCAGGGGAACACTGAAGCTTTCTTT.

This clonotype has ten or more counts. This chain uses TRBV29-1 with TRBJ1-1; D is undetermined. CDR1 is SQVTM and CDR2 is ANQGSEA in the germline V gene. Trimming stripped 6 bases from V and 2 bases from J, with 10 bases between. The CDR3 is 12 residues long. CDR3 coding DNA: TGCAGCGTGTGGGCCGGCAACACTGAAGCTTTCTTT. It codes for CSVWAGNTEAFF.

This clonotype was found a few times. This rearrangement joins TRBV30 to TRBJ2-1, with TRBD2 matching over 13 bases. Germline trimming cut 2 bases from V and 2 bases from J; bases unmatched to any gene: 6. Per germline, CDR1 GTSNPN and CDR2 SVGIG (reference sequence). The CDR3 runs 17 residues. In DNA form, the CDR3 reads TGTGCCTGGAGTTTGACTAGCGGGAGGAGTCCCTACAATGAGCAGTTCTTC. As protein: CAWSLTSGRSPYNEQFF.

This clonotype was found many times. This rearrangement joins TRBV7-9 to TRBJ2-1; 11 nucleotides line up with TRBD2. J gave up 2 bases and V 4 bases, and 7 bases lay outside the gene matches. This CDR3 has 17 amino acids. Germline loops: CDR1 SEHNR, CDR2 FQNEAQ (reference sequence). The CDR3 nucleotides are TGTGCCAGCAGCTCCGCGCTAGCGGGAGGCACCTACAATGAGCAGTTCTTC. This gives the protein CASSSALAGGTYNEQFF. Using reference TRBV7-9 and TRBJ2-1 for the parts outside the CDR3, the full variable domain is DTGVSQNPRHKITKRGQNVTFRCDPISEHNRLYWYRQTLGQGPEFLTYFQNEAQLEKSRLLSDRFSAERPKGSFSTLEIQRTEQGDSAMYLCASSSALAGGTYNEQFFGPGTRLTVL.

This clonotype was found many times. The V and J genes are TRBV4-1 and TRBJ1-1; 10 bases map to TRBD1. CDR3 length equals 14 residues. The germline V gene encodes CDR1 MGHRA and CDR2 YSYEKL. The J segment lost 5 bases and the V segment lost 3 bases, leaving 3 bases of the junction unmatched. The CDR3 here is CASSHGTGVTEAFF. The DNA of the CDR3 is TGCGCCAGCAGCCACGGGACAGGGGTGACTGAAGCTTTCTTT.